A selection of T cell receptor beta chains follows, all from one sample in a study of blood T cell repertoires in COVID-19. Here immunoSEQ multiplex PCR was the method, and the copy in TCRdb shows in-frame clones only, minus some. The data contain around 120,000 clones, over 75% of them singletons. The specimen sequenced was peripheral blood. The origin of the receptors is a man in his fifties with acute or convalescent COVID-19. Each CDR3 is given with its conserved first and last residue. A D gene is named only where the DNA matches it firmly. Clone size is not always given. Where it is, it says once, few, many or a class for expanded clones.

j_call | clone_size | d_call | v_call | cdr3_nt | cdr3_aa
TRBJ2-1 | - | TRBD2 | TRBV10-3 | TGTGCCATCAGTGTCACTAGCGGGAGGGGAGACAATGAGCAGTTCTTC | CAISVTSGRGDNEQFF
TRBJ1-6 | - | - | TRBV27 | TGTGCCAGCACCGTACAAGGGAGTTTCAATTCACCCCTCCACTTT | CASTVQGSFNSPLHF
TRBJ2-1 | - | TRBD2 | TRBV10-3 | TGTGCCATCAGTTCTAGCGGAATAACCTACAATGAGCAGTTCTTC | CAISSSGITYNEQFF
TRBJ1-1 | few | TRBD1 | TRBV19 | TGTGCCAGTAGTATTGCAGACAGGGGGCGGTCTGAAGCTTTCTTT | CASSIADRGRSEAFF
TRBJ1-4 | - | TRBD1 | TRBV4-1 | TGCGCCAGCACTCCGGTCATAGGACAGGGGTATGAAAAACTGTTTTTT | CASTPVIGQGYEKLFF
TRBJ2-7 | few | - | TRBV4-1 | TGCGCCAGCAGCCAAGACTGGGGCGACTCGCTCTACGAGCAGTACTTC | CASSQDWGDSLYEQYF
TRBJ2-5 | - | TRBD1 | TRBV7-9 | TGTGCCAGCAGCTCAGGGACAGCCGTCCAAGAGACCCAGTACTTC | CASSSGTAVQETQYF
TRBJ2-5 | - | TRBD1 | TRBV5-4 | TGTGCCAGCAGCTTGGAACAGGGGGCATTGCTAGAGACCCAGTACTTC | CASSLEQGALLETQYF
TRBJ2-1 | - | TRBD1 | TRBV27 | TGTGCCAGCAGTTTTCCCGGGACAGGGGAGGCCAATGAGCAGTTCTTC | CASSFPGTGEANEQFF
TRBJ1-2 | - | TRBD1 | TRBV6-5 | TGTGCCAGCAGTAGGCCGACAGGGGGCGAGTATGGCTACACCTTC | CASSRPTGGEYGYTF
TRBJ2-7 | - | - | TRBV7-9 | TGTGCCAGCAGACCGTACGAGGAACTGCGGGAGCAGTACTTC | CASRPYEELREQYF
TRBJ2-7 | - | TRBD2 | TRBV10-2 | TGCGCCAGCCTGACTAGCGGGGGCAGTTACGAGCAGTACTTC | CASLTSGGSYEQYF
TRBJ2-7 | - | TRBD1 | TRBV27 | TGTGCCAGCAGCCACGTTGGGACAGGCGGTACCTACGAGCAGTACTTC | CASSHVGTGGTYEQYF
TRBJ1-4 | many | - | TRBV12-3/TRBV12-4 | TGTGCCAGCAGTTTAGAGGAGAGGGAAAAACTGTTTTTT | CASSLEEREKLFF
TRBJ1-2 | - | TRBD1 | TRBV28 | TGTGCCAGCAGTTTAGGGTCCGGGACAGGGTACTATGGCTACACCTTC | CASSLGSGTGYYGYTF
TRBJ2-3 | - | TRBD1 | TRBV28 | TGTGCCAGCAGTTTAGAGGACAGGGGAACGGATACGCAGTATTTT | CASSLEDRGTDTQYF
TRBJ2-4 | - | TRBD2 | TRBV19 | TGTGCCAGTAGTAACCCGGGGCGGGAGAAAAACATTCAGTACTTC | CASSNPGREKNIQYF
TRBJ1-1 | - | TRBD1 | TRBV10-3 | TGTGCCATCAGTGAGAGAGGACAGGCGATGAACACTGAAGCTTTCTTT | CAISERGQAMNTEAFF
TRBJ2-7 | few | - | TRBV6-5 | TGTGCCAGCAAGGGGGACTACGAGCAGTACTTC | CASKGDYEQYF
TRBJ2-5 | - | - | TRBV19 | TGTGCCAGTAAGGCGGGGGCCCAAGAGACCCAGTACTTC | CASKAGAQETQYF
TRBJ2-3 | - | TRBD1 | TRBV7-3 | TGTGCCAGCAGCTTGTTCGGAACAGGGGGCAAAGGAGATACGCAGTATTTT | CASSLFGTGGKGDTQYF
TRBJ2-7 | - | TRBD1 | TRBV5-1 | TGCGCCAGCATGGGGGGGGACAGGGGCCGTGGCGACGAGCAGTACTTC | CASMGGDRGRGDEQYF
TRBJ2-1 | - | TRBD1 | TRBV11-1 | TGTGCCAGCAGCCGAGCAGGGGACAGGGAAGACAATGAGCAGTTCTTC | CASSRAGDREDNEQFF